Sequencing of this TCR beta chain was carried out in a study of blood T cells in healthy people across ages. Findings of the study overall: Unknown donor CMV status possibly confounded expanded clonotype changes.

On this clonotype itself: Its antigen is unidentified.

CDR3 length: 17 residues. Trimming left V 1 base short and J 2 bases short, with 18 bases between. The germline V gene has CDR1 SGHRS and CDR2 YFSETQ. With a J-beta primer mix and a sample-barcoded 5' primer, a second PCR ran roughly 6 to 12 cycles. TCRdb re-analysed the 5' RACE reads in MiXCR, keeping a single row per CDR3 protein. The table has 780,000 or so distinct CDR3 sequences, approximately 53% seen once. This clonotype was sampled from a middle-aged man in good health. The rearrangement links TRBV5-1 to TRBJ2-5; D perhaps matches TRBD1 (5 bases). Sequenced input: blood. CDR3 DNA sequence: TGCGCCAGCAGCTTGCATTCTCCGACAGCTGTTCAAGAGACCCAGTACTTC. It is translated as CASSLHSPTAVQETQYF.